This TCR beta chain was profiled in a study of T cells in Graves' hyperthyroidism and ophthalmopathy. RNA transcripts were the template for amplifying TCR beta CDR3 regions. Primed by the HTBI set, a first-round RT-PCR was run on the TCR CDR3. Each CDR3 protein is one row after TCRdb ran MiXCR on the multiplex PCR reads. The sample holds 450,000 to 700,000 distinct CDR3 sequences; about half are singletons and the top ten take around 20%. This clonotype came up many times. V was pared by 3 bases and J by 2 bases, with 14 bases between. The CDR3 sequence is 16 residues long. Per the germline V gene, CDR1 is DFQATT and CDR2 is SNEGSKA (reference sequence).

The chain has TRBV20-1 and TRBJ2-6; D gene ambiguous. Sequencing was carried out using peripheral blood or thyroid tissue (not recorded which). This receptor was identified in an adult woman with Graves' disease, either hyperthyroidism or ophthalmopathy (not recorded which). The CDR3 reads CSASFRVLPGANVLTF. In DNA, the CDR3 is TGCAGTGCTAGTTTCCGGGTTCTACCTGGGGCCAACGTCCTGACTTTC.